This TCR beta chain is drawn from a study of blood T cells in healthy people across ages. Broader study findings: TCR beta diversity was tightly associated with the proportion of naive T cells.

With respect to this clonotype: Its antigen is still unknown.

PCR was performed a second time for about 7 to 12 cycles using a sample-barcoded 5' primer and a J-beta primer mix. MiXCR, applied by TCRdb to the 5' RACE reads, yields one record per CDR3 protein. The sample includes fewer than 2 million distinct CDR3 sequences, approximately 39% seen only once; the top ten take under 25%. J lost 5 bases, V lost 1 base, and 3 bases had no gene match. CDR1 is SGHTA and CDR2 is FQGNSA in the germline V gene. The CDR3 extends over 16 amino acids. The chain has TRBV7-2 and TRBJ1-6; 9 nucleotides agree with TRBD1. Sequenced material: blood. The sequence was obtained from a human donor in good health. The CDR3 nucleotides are TGTGCCAGCAGCTTAGGGACAGGGGTTGATAATTCACCCCTCCACTTT. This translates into CASSLGTGVDNSPLHF.